This TCR beta chain was captured in a study of T cells after yellow fever vaccination (dated by TCRdb to 2018 to 2020). Turning to the overall study: The SMART-Seq v4 Ultra Low Input RNA kit was used to prepare libraries from fractions with low cell numbers. To follow T-cell clones before and after both primary and booster YFV17D yellow fever vaccination, bulk TCR alpha and beta repertoires underwent longitudinal sequencing. Two healthy male donors, one aged 18 to 30 and one aged 30 to 40 years, were included in the cohort. Blood was collected at multiple timepoints before and after primary and secondary immunization, and bulk PBMC replicates and cell subsets were isolated.

Results the study describes overall, beyond this receptor: Because only a couple of donors were included in the study, the extent to which the findings can be generalized is limited. After the booster, most clones that had expanded after primary vaccination were detected again (over 95% of CD4 and around nine tenths of CD8), suggesting broad maintenance of memory. Compared with the primary T-cell response, the secondary T-cell response was weaker but faster, peaking on day 5 rather than day 15. Because abundant contaminating clonotypes from the bulk population could be contained in FACS-sorted repertoires, computational filtering was required. A small share of clonotypes occurred in both CD4 and CD8 compartments, likely arising from convergent recombination.

Spanning cysteine to phenylalanine, the CDR3 consists of 11 amino acids. Of all the DNA, just the CDR3 is kept, 33 bases in frame from base 1. CDR1 and CDR2, looked up from the germline V gene (reference sequence), are DFQATT and SNEGSKA. The intended sense of this specimen's treatment or condition label: live attenuated yellow fever vaccine strain. A standard Ficoll-Paque protocol was used to isolate PBMCs from peripheral blood. Epitope-specific CD8 T cells were sorted using a dextramer loaded with the yellow fever NS4B epitope peptide, with anti-CD3 and anti-CD8 staining. RNA was extracted with TriZol from bulk PBMCs, CD4 and CD8 fractions, and dextramer-positive and dextramer-negative fractions. TCR cDNA was made using 5'RACE template switching, a step that added a universal primer site and unique molecular identifiers. Priming for cDNA synthesis came from both the TCR alpha and TCR beta constant segments. Libraries were amplified in two PCR steps, with sample barcodes and sequencing adapters added in the second step. Libraries were sequenced on Illumina HiSeq 2500 (2x100 bp) or NovaSeq (2x150 bp). The original methods were these. Reads were demultiplexed and collapsed into UMI consensus sequences with MIGEC, and V(D)J alignment was performed with MiXCR. Vaccine-responding clonotypes were defined with edgeR using replicate PBMC samples, requiring FDR below 0.01 and a log2 fold change above 5 up to day 15. Bulk clonotypes were assigned CD4 or CD8 identity according to which sequenced CD4 or CD8 repertoire held them at higher abundance. NS4B-specific clonotypes were defined as those at least 10-fold enriched in dextramer-positive over dextramer-negative fractions; CD4-biased clonotypes were excluded. TCRdb itself trimmed the public reads at Q25 with fastp, ran MiXCR and retained productive beta chains. Each CDR3 protein gets just one entry, which takes the most common genes and DNA from the rows behind it. In this record, the V and J calls reflect TCRdb's handling and not the investigators' own analysis. The sample profile shows just under 85,000 distinct CDR3 sequences; 13% of them were found once. 20% to 25% of the sample goes to the ten largest clones.

The table lists this clonotype with a few counts. No much larger clonotype is one base removed from it; base qualities were not supplied. The rearrangement combines TRBV20-1 with TRBJ1-1, and TRBD1 aligns with 7 junction nucleotides. The specimen was CD8+ T cells not binding an NS4B(214-222) dextramer, sorted from PBMCs, collected 21 days after the first yellow fever vaccination. Sample cell subset or site, as interpreted from the label and publication: NS4B epitope dextramer-negative CD8 T cells. The sequence derives from a young man who received the YFV17D yellow fever vaccine. The CDR3 loop reads CSGQENTEAFF. The sequenced DNA is TGCAGCGGACAGGAGAACACTGAAGCTTTCTTT.